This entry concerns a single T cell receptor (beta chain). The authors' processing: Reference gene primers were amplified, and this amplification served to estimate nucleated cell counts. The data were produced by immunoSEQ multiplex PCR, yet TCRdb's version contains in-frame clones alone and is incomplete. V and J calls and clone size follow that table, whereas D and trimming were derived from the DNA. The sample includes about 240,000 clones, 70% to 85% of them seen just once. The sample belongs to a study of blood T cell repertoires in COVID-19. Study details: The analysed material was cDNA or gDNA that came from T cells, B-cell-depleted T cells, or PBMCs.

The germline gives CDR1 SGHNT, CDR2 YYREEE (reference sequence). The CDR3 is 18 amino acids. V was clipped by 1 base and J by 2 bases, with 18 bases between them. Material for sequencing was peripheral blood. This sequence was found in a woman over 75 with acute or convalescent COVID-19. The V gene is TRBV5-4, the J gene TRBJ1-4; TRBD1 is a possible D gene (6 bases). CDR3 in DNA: TGTGCCAGCAGCTTGCGCCGTGGCAGGGGATCGACTAATGAAAAACTGTTTTTT. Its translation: CASSLRRGRGSTNEKLFF.